The present TCR beta chain was sequenced within a study of blood T cell repertoires in COVID-19. This table comes from immunoSEQ multiplex PCR, and its TCRdb copy is limited to in-frame clones, with some not included. The sample lists about 120,000 clones; 80% were seen once. The CDR3 covers 13 residues. Germline-derived CDR1 and CDR2 are SGHRS and YFSETQ. Trimming shortened V by 4 bases and J by 7 bases, and 14 bases separated the two germline ends. Sample: peripheral blood. V and J are TRBV5-1 and TRBJ1-2; no clear D gene. The receptor's source is a man aged 55 to 70 with active or convalescent COVID-19. CDR3 loop: CASSLDASGGYTF. The CDR3, as DNA: TGCGCCAGCAGCCTGGACGCGAGCGGTGGCTACACCTTC.